The 17 T cell receptor beta chains given below trace back to one sample, sequenced in a study of cytomegalovirus exposure and HLA in healthy donors. PCR amplification relied on 60 Vbeta primers (plus 13 Jbeta primers). TCRdb keeps only in-frame clones here, not all; method: immunoSEQ multiplex PCR. This table holds around 100,000 clones, 65% to 85% found once. The sample taken for sequencing was PBMCs. These receptors all stem from a man aged 35 to 55 in good health and CMV-seropositive.

The chain carries TRBV5-6 and TRBJ2-2, with 12 bases aligning to TRBD1. The CDR3 is made up of 17 amino acids. Per the germline V gene, CDR1 is SGHDT and CDR2 is YYEEEE. Germline trimming cut 4 bases from V and 4 bases from J; bases unmatched to any gene: 8. The CDR3 nucleotides are TGTGCCAGCAGCGAAAGGGACAGGGGGCGTATCACCGGGGAGCTGTTTTTT. It yields the protein CASSERDRGRITGELFF.

This clone was counted a few times. This chain uses TRBV19 with TRBJ2-2, with 8 bases identical to TRBD2. This CDR3 spans 16 amino acids. Germline assignment: CDR1 LNHDA and CDR2 SQIVND (reference sequence). The V and J ends lost 1 base and 7 bases, in that order; junction bases with no gene match: 8. The CDR3 protein is CASSIGLWTSHGELFF. CDR3 in DNA: TGTGCCAGTAGTATAGGCCTGTGGACTAGCCACGGGGAGCTGTTTTTT.

The V and J genes are TRBV30 and TRBJ2-5; TRBD1 aligns across 7 bases. Germline CDR1 GTSNPN, CDR2 SVGIG (reference sequence). The CDR3 runs to 16 residues. With V trimmed by 6 bases and J by 0 bases, 13 bases remained unmatched. The CDR3 reads CACKSRDRLYQETQYF. The CDR3, as DNA: TGTGCCTGTAAATCCCGGGACAGATTGTACCAAGAGACCCAGTACTTC.

In its sample, this clone was seen once. The chain combines TRBV5-1 with TRBJ1-4; D possibly corresponds to TRBD1 (5 bases). The CDR3 totals 15 residues. The germline gives CDR1 SGHRS, CDR2 YFSETQ. V gave up 0 bases and J gave up 8 bases, with 14 bases separating them. The CDR3 bases are TGCGCCAGCAGCTTGGATACGGCGGGGCCCGAAAAACTGTTTTTT. Encoded protein: CASSLDTAGPEKLFF.

The chain employs TRBV18 and TRBJ1-3; 8 positions match TRBD1. Germline V gene data show CDR1 as KGHSH and CDR2 as LQKENI. The CDR3 sequence is 16 residues long. With 1 base clipped from V and 4 bases from J, the junction kept 6 bases outside the gene matches. The CDR3: CASSPRRTGLGNTIYF. For the CDR3, the DNA is TGTGCCAGCTCACCACGAAGGACAGGGCTAGGAAACACCATATATTTT.

The chain recombines TRBV25-1 with TRBJ1-2, with 9 positions matching TRBD1. With V trimmed by 4 bases and J by 7 bases, 13 bases remained unmatched. The CDR3 runs to 16 residues. Germline values: CDR1 MGHDK, CDR2 SYGVNS. DNA of the CDR3: TGTGCCAGCAGTGTCAACAACAGGGGGCGCGAGAGTGGCTACACCTTC. Translation: CASSVNNRGRESGYTF.

V and J are TRBV28 and TRBJ1-2; D is perhaps TRBD1 (6 bases). The V gene lost 5 bases and the J gene lost 7 bases, with 20 bases spanning the gap. Germline CDR1 MDHEN, CDR2 SYDVKM. There are 15 residues in the CDR3. CDR3 region: CASSPYSDRIVGYTF. Written as DNA, the CDR3 is TGTGCCAGCAGTCCCTACTCTGACAGGATAGTTGGCTACACCTTC.

The gene calls are TRBV10-2 and TRBJ2-2; D not certain. The CDR3 spans 13 residues. V lost 6 bases, J lost 6 bases, and 11 bases lay in between. CDR1 and CDR2 from the germline V gene are WSHSY and SAAADI. As DNA, the CDR3 is TGCGCCAGCAGGGGCTTGGGTCCCGGGGAGCTGTTTTTT. Translation gives CASRGLGPGELFF.

CDR3 residues: CASSSNRDQPQHF. CDR3 coding DNA: TGTGCCAGTAGTTCGAACAGGGATCAGCCCCAGCATTTT. The V gene is TRBV19, the J gene TRBJ1-5, with D possibly TRBD1 on 6 matching bases. Deletions cut 5 bases from V and 5 bases from J, with 10 bases between. Germline V CDR1 and CDR2: LNHDA, SQIVND (reference sequence). The CDR3 has 13 residues.

The chain couples TRBV9 to TRBJ2-3; TRBD2 is a possible D gene (7 bases). Germline CDR1 and CDR2: SGDLS and YYNGEE. The CDR3 is 15 amino acids. V shed 3 bases and J shed 4 bases, with 15 bases lying between them. The CDR3 sequence: CASSEGGRGPDTQYF. The CDR3 region has the DNA TGTGCCAGCAGCGAGGGGGGGCGGGGCCCAGATACGCAGTATTTT.

This chain joins TRBV6-1 and TRBJ1-1, with 8 bases identical to TRBD1. This CDR3 comprises 15 residues. Germline values: CDR1 MNHNS, CDR2 SASEGT. The V gene end was trimmed by 6 bases and the J gene end by 1 base; junction bases not matched to a gene: 7. The CDR3 nucleotides read TGTGCCAGCAGAGACAAAGGACAGGGGAACACTGAAGCTTTCTTT. This sequence encodes CASRDKGQGNTEAFF.

The rearrangement uses TRBV5-1 and TRBJ2-7, with 10 bases that match TRBD2. The CDR3 consists of 17 residues. The V segment lost 0 bases and the J segment 0 bases; nucleotides outside the gene matches: 6. The germline CDR1 and CDR2 sequences are SGHRS and YFSETQ. CDR3 coding DNA: TGCGCCAGCAGCTTGGGCGGGACTAGCGCAAACTCCTACGAGCAGTACTTC. It is translated as CASSLGGTSANSYEQYF.

The table lists this clone with a few counts. The gene calls are TRBV23-1 and TRBJ1-2; 9 nucleotides match TRBD1. TRBV23-1 is assigned to the ORF class and has an uncertain function. The CDR3 length is 16 residues. V lost 0 bases and J lost 6; bases outside the gene matches: 8. The CDR3 DNA is TGCGCCAGCAGTCAATCGATTACAGGGGGCCGGCATGGCTACACCTTC. It is translated as CASSQSITGGRHGYTF.

The chain combines TRBV28 with TRBJ1-5; D is possibly TRBD1 (6 bases). CDR1 and CDR2 (germline): MDHEN, SYDVKM. This CDR3 spans 15 amino acids. The V end was cut by 1 base, the J end by 4 bases, with 11 bases between. The CDR3 here is CASSLFGTTNQPQHF. CDR3 nucleotide sequence: TGTGCCAGCAGTTTATTCGGGACAACGAATCAGCCCCAGCATTTT.

This sequence joins TRBV5-1 and TRBJ1-5; 9 nucleotides align to TRBD1. Germline CDR1 is SGHRS and CDR2 is YFSETQ. V was clipped by 2 bases and J by 4 bases; unmatched bases: 1. CDR3 length equals 14 residues. The CDR3 spells CASSFGQGNQPQHF. As DNA, the CDR3 is TGCGCCAGCAGCTTCGGACAGGGGAATCAGCCCCAGCATTTT. Full variable domain (missing parts from reference TRBV5-1 and TRBJ1-5): KAGVTQTPRYLIKTRGQQVTLSCSPISGHRSVSWYQQTPGQGLQFLFEYFSETQRNKGNFPGRFSGRQFSNSRSEMNVSTLELGDSALYLCASSFGQGNQPQHFGDGTRLSIL.

This chain connects TRBV18 to TRBJ1-4; 8 positions agree with TRBD1. Germline CDR1 reads KGHSH; CDR2 reads LQKENI. This CDR3 comprises 14 residues. J was trimmed by 4 bases and V by 3 bases; bases with no gene match: 1. This CDR3 reads CASSPTGDNEKLFF. As DNA, the CDR3 is TGTGCCAGCTCACCGACAGGGGATAATGAAAAACTGTTTTTT.

This clone showed up just a few times. The genes are TRBV11-2 and TRBJ2-3; D might be TRBD1 (6 bases). Trimming pared 1 base from V and 10 bases from J, leaving 15 bases between. CDR1 and CDR2 from the germline V gene are SGHAT and FQNNGV. CDR3 length: 14 amino acids. The CDR3, as DNA: TGTGCCAGCAGCTTAGGGACAGACCTTGGTTCGCAGTATTTT. Protein product: CASSLGTDLGSQYF.